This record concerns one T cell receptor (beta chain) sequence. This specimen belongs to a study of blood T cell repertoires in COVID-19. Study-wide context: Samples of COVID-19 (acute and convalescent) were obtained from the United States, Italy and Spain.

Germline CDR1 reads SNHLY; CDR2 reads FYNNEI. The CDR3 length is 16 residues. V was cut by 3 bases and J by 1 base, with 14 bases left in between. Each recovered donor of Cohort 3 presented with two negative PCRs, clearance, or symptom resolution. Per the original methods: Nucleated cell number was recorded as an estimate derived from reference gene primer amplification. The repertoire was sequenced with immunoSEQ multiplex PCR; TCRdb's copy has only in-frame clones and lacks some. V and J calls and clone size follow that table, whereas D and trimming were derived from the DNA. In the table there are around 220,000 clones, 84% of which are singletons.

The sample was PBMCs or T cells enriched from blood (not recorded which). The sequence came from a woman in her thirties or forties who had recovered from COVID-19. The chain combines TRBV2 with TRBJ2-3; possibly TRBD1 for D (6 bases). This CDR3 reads CASSDRGPSGTDTQYF. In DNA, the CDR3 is TGTGCCAGCAGTGACAGGGGCCCATCTGGCACAGATACGCAGTATTTT.